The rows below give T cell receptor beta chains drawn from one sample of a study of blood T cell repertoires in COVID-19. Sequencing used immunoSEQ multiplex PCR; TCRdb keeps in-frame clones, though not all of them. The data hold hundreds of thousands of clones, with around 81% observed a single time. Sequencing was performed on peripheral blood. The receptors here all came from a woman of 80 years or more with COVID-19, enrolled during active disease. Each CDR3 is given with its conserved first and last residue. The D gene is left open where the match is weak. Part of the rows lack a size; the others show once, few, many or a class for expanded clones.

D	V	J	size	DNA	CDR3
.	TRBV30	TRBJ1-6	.	TGTGCCTGGAGTCCGGGCCCCGGGGGGAGTTCACCCCTCCACTTT	CAWSPGPGGSSPLHF
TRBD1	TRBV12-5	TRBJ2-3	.	TGTGCTAGTGGTTTTAGGGGGCCTAGCACAGATACGCAGTATTTT	CASGFRGPSTDTQYF
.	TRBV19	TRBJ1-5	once	TGTGCCAGTAGTATAGGGGCGGGGACCCAGCCCCAGCATTTT	CASSIGAGTQPQHF
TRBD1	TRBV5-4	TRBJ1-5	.	TGTGCCAGCAGCTTGGAGGGGGCACATCAGCCCCAGCATTTT	CASSLEGAHQPQHF
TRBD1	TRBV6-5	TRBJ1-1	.	TGTGCCAGCAGAGCCAGGGGGAGTACTGAAGCTTTCTTT	CASRARGSTEAFF
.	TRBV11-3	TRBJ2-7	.	TGTGCCAGCAGCCCCGGGGGGCGGGAATTAGCCGAGCAGTACTTC	CASSPGGRELAEQYF
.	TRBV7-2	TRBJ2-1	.	TGTGCCAGCAGCTTAGATCCTTTCGGGAATGAGCAGTTCTTC	CASSLDPFGNEQFF
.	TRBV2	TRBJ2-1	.	TGTGCCTCCAGGGTACTCCACAATGAGCAGTTCTTC	CASRVLHNEQFF
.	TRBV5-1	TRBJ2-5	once	TGCGCCAGCAGCTTTGACACGGAGACCCAGTACTTC	CASSFDTETQYF
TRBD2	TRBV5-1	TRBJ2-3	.	TGCGCCAGCAGCTTGGATGCGGGGGGGAGCACAGATACGCAGTATTTT	CASSLDAGGSTDTQYF
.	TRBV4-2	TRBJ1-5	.	TGTGCCAGCAGCCAAGCTGGAGCCCGAGGACAGCCCCAGCATTTT	CASSQAGARGQPQHF
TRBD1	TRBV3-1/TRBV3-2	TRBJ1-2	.	TGTGCCAGCAGCCAAGGGGACAGAAGCTATGGCTACACCTTC	CASSQGDRSYGYTF
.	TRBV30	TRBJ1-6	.	TGTGCCTGGAGTTCGGGGGGGAGTTCACCCCTCCACTTT	CAWSSGGSSPLHF
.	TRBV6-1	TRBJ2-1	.	TGTGCCAGCAGTGACCGCGTAGGAGCGGCCCTTTACAATGAGCAGTTCTTC	CASSDRVGAALYNEQFF
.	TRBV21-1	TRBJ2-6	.	TGTGCCAGCACGGGAAGTTCTGGGGCCAACGTCCTGACTTTC	CASTGSSGANVLTF
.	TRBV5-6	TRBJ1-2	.	TGTGCCAGCAGCCCTAATCGGGGTTTTAGCTATGGCTACACCTTC	CASSPNRGFSYGYTF
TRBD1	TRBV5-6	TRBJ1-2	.	TGTGCCAGCAGCTTGGACAGGGGAGGCTACACCTTC	CASSLDRGGYTF
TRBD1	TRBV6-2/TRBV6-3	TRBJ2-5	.	TGTGCCAGCAGTTCAAGGACAGGGCTAAGAGAGACCCAGTACTTC	CASSSRTGLRETQYF
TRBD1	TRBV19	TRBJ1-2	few	TGTGCCAGTAGTATACCCCGGGACAGGCGATATGGCTACACCTTC	CASSIPRDRRYGYTF
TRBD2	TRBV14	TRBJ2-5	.	TGTGCCAGCAGCCGCCGACTAGCATGGGAGACCCAGTACTTC	CASSRRLAWETQYF
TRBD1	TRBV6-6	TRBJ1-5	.	TGTGCCAGCAGTTACTTGGGACAGAGCAATCAGCCCCAGCATTTT	CASSYLGQSNQPQHF
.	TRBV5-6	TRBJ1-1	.	TGTGCCAGCAGCTACAGTCTCACTGAAGCTTTCTTT	CASSYSLTEAFF
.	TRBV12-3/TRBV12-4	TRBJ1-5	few	TGTGCCAGCGGGCCCAGGGAGCCCCAGCATTTT	CASGPREPQHF
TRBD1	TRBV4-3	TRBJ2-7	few	TGCGCCAGCAGCCCTAGGACAGGGCGGGAGCAGTACTTC	CASSPRTGREQYF
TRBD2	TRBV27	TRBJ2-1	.	TGTGCCAGCAAGACGGGACTACTCTCCTACAATGAGCAGTTCTTC	CASKTGLLSYNEQFF
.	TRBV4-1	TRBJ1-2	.	TGCGCCAGCAGCCAAGATCCCCGGACAGCCGGGGACTATGGCTACACCTTC	CASSQDPRTAGDYGYTF